The 8 T cell receptor beta chains below all came from one sample that was sequenced in a study of T cell responses to AZD1222 COVID-19 vaccine. The repertoire was sequenced with immunoSEQ multiplex PCR; TCRdb's copy has only in-frame clones and lacks some. Of tens of thousands of clones in the sample, about four fifths were seen once. The sequenced sample was peripheral blood, obtained 28 days after the second AZD1222 dose. These receptors were taken from an adult who received the AZD1222 COVID-19 vaccine.

This chain joins TRBV5-1 and TRBJ2-7, with D possibly being TRBD1 (6 bases). The V gene's germline CDR1 is SGHRS and CDR2 YFSETQ. V lost 4 bases, J lost 3 bases, and 11 bases lay in between. The CDR3 runs to 13 residues. The CDR3: CASSAGTYYEQYF. CDR3 sequence (DNA): TGCGCCAGCAGCGCCGGGACATACTACGAGCAGTACTTC.

The chain joins TRBV7-2 to TRBJ1-6, with a tentative D call TRBD1 (5 bases). V gave up 0 bases and J gave up 11 bases, with 17 bases separating them. The CDR3 extends over 16 amino acids. The V gene's germline CDR1 is SGHTA and CDR2 FQGNSA. The CDR3 nucleotides are TGTGCCAGCAGCTTAGCGAACATCGGGGCAAGGCCACCCCTCCACTTT. Protein product: CASSLANIGARPPLHF.

The rearrangement joins TRBV14 to TRBJ2-7; D may be TRBD1 or TRBD2 (5 bases each). V was trimmed by 2 bases and J by 1 base, leaving 15 bases between them. Germline-derived CDR1 and CDR2 are SGHDN and FVKESK. The CDR3 runs to 16 residues. The CDR3 nucleotides are TGTGCCAGCAGCCAAACACCTCGGGGCGGTTCCTACGAGCAGTACTTC. This gives the protein CASSQTPRGGSYEQYF. Full variable domain (missing parts from reference TRBV14 and TRBJ2-7): EAGVTQFPSHSVIEKGQTVTLRCDPISGHDNLYWYRRVMGKEIKFLLHFVKESKQDESGMPNNRFLAERTGGTYSTLKVQPAELEDSGVYFCASSQTPRGGSYEQYFGPGTRLTVT.

The V gene is TRBV4-3, the J gene TRBJ1-1; a weak D match, TRBD1 (6 bases). The ends were cut back, 3 bases at V and 10 bases at J, with 12 bases in the middle. CDR3 length: 12 residues. The germline gives CDR1 LGHNA, CDR2 YSLEER. The CDR3 bases are TGCGCCAGCAGCCAGGACAGAGTCCGAGCTTTCTTT. Its translation: CASSQDRVRAFF.

J is TRBJ1-2 and V is TRBV7-2, with a weak D call TRBD1 (6 bases). Per the germline V gene, CDR1 is SGHTA and CDR2 is FQGNSA. V lost 5 bases to trimming and J lost 7 bases, with 23 bases between them. The CDR3 runs 16 residues. The CDR3 loop reads CASSQGGHKGVPGYTF. DNA of the CDR3: TGTGCCAGCAGCCAAGGGGGACATAAGGGCGTTCCTGGCTACACCTTC.

The chain combines TRBV6-5 with TRBJ1-1, with 7 positions matching TRBD1. CDR1 is MNHEY and CDR2 is SVGAGI in the germline V gene. CDR3 length: 14 amino acids. The V gene end was trimmed by 2 bases and the J gene end by 11 bases; junction bases not matched to a gene: 11. The CDR3 loop is CASSYPDRYTGAFF. For the CDR3, the DNA is TGTGCCAGCAGTTACCCGGACAGGTATACAGGGGCTTTCTTT.

This chain links TRBV6-5 with TRBJ1-3; 7 bases map to TRBD1. Germline CDR1 reads MNHEY; CDR2 reads SVGAGI. CDR3 length equals 15 residues. Trimming at V came to 6 bases and at J to 0 bases, leaving 5 bases not matched to a gene. The CDR3 nucleotides read TGTGCCAGCAGCAGGGACAGTATCTCTGGAAACACCATATATTTT. This translates into CASSRDSISGNTIYF.

This chain's CDR3 is CASSPGTPNYGYTF. The CDR3 nucleotides read TGTGCCAGCAGCCCAGGGACACCAAACTATGGCTACACCTTC. The V and J genes are TRBV9 and TRBJ1-2; D is possibly TRBD1 (6 bases). CDR3 length: 14 amino acids. Looked up from germline, CDR1 is SGDLS and CDR2 is YYNGEE. V was clipped by 4 bases and J by 2 bases, with 12 bases between them.